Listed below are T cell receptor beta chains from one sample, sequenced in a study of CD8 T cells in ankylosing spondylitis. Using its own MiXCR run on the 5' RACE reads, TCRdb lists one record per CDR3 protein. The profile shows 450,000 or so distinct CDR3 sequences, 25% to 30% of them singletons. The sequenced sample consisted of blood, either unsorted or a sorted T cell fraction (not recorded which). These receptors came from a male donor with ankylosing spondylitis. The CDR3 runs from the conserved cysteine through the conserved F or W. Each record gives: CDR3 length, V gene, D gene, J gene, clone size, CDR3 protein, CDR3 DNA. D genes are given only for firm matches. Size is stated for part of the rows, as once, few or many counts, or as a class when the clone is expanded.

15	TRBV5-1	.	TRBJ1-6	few	CASSLGGSYNSPLHF	TGCGCCAGCAGCTTGGGAGGCTCCTATAATTCACCCCTCCACTTT
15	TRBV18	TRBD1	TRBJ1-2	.	CASSPPGQGAQGYTF	TGTGCCAGCTCACCACCGGGACAGGGGGCGCAGGGCTACACCTTC
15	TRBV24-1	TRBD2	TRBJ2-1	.	CATGAKAGGDGEQFF	TGTGCCACCGGAGCAAAGGCGGGAGGGGATGGTGAGCAGTTCTTC
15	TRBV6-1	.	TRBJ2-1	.	CASSETADSYNEQFF	TGTGCCAGCAGTGAAACTGCGGACTCCTACAATGAGCAGTTCTTC
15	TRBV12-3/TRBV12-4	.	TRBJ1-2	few	CASSPPSWSLNGYTF	TGTGCCAGCAGTCCGCCCTCATGGTCTCTCAATGGCTACACCTTC
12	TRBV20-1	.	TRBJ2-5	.	CSAFGIRETQYF	TGCAGTGCGTTTGGCATCCGGGAGACCCAGTACTTC
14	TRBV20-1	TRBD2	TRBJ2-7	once	CTARIAGGGHEQYF	TGCACTGCTCGTATAGCGGGAGGAGGACACGAGCAGTACTTC
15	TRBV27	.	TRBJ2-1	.	CASRPGGTNDNEQFF	TGTGCCAGCAGACCCGGGGGGACAAACGACAATGAGCAGTTCTTC
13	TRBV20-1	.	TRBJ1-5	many	CSASKGRDQPQHF	TGCAGTGCTAGCAAGGGCAGGGATCAGCCCCAGCATTTT
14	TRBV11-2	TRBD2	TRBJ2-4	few	CASSLVRGENIQYF	TGTGCCAGCAGCTTAGTGCGGGGGGAGAACATTCAGTACTTC
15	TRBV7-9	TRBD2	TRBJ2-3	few	CASSFGRPGTDTQYF	TGTGCCAGCAGCTTCGGGAGGCCGGGCACAGATACGCAGTATTTT
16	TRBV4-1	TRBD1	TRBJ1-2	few	CASSPFGLQGNYGYTF	TGCGCCAGCAGCCCTTTTGGTCTACAGGGGAACTATGGCTACACCTTC
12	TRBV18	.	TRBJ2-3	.	CASSRIADTQYF	TGTGCCAGCTCAAGAATAGCAGATACGCAGTATTTT
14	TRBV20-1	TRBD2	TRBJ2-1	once	CSAIAGGDDNEQFF	TGCAGTGCTATCGCGGGAGGCGATGACAATGAGCAGTTCTTC
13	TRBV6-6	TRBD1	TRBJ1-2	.	CASSSDRVEGYTF	TGTGCCAGCAGTTCGGACAGGGTAGAGGGCTACACCTTC
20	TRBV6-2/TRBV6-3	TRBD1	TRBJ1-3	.	CASSYLGRGGQGADGNTIYF	TGTGCCAGCAGTTACCTAGGGCGGGGAGGACAGGGGGCTGATGGAAACACCATATATTTT
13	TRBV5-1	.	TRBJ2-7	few	CASSLAASYEQYF	TGCGCCAGCAGCTTGGCTGCCTCCTACGAGCAGTACTTC
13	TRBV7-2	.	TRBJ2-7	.	CASSRLNSYEQYF	TGTGCCAGCAGCAGGTTGAACTCCTACGAGCAGTACTTC
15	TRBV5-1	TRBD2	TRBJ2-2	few	CASSLTSGRFGELFF	TGCGCCAGCAGCCTGACTAGCGGGAGGTTCGGGGAGCTGTTTTTT
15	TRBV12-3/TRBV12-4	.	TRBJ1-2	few	CASSLDGWRDYGYTF	TGTGCCAGCAGTTTAGATGGATGGCGGGACTATGGCTACACCTTC
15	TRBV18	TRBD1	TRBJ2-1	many	CASSPLQGARNEQFF	TGTGCCAGCTCACCTCTACAGGGGGCGCGGAATGAGCAGTTCTTC
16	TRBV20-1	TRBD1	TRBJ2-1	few	CSAIRETGGAYGEQFF	TGCAGTGCTATACGAGAGACAGGGGGCGCTTATGGTGAGCAGTTCTTC
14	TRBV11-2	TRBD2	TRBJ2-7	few	CASSLDVGPSGHYF	TGTGCCAGCAGCTTAGACGTGGGCCCTAGCGGGCACTACTTC
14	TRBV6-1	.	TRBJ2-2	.	CASSLHLATGELFF	TGTGCCAGCAGTCTGCACCTAGCAACCGGGGAGCTGTTTTTT
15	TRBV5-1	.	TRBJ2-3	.	CASSSGTFSTDTQYF	TGCGCCAGCAGCTCCGGGACCTTCAGCACAGATACGCAGTATTTT
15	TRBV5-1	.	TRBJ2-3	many	CASSYTGAFTDTQYF	TGCGCCAGCAGCTACACCGGGGCCTTCACAGATACGCAGTATTTT
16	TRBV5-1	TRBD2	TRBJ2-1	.	CASSLLTSGSHNEQFF	TGCGCCAGCAGCTTGCTTACTAGCGGGAGCCACAATGAGCAGTTCTTC
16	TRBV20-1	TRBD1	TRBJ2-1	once	CCAPRSAGGFYNEQFF	TGCTGTGCTCCCCGGTCGGCAGGGGGCTTCTACAATGAGCAGTTCTTC
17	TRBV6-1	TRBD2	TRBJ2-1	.	CASRGLAGESSYNEQFF	TGTGCCAGCAGGGGACTAGCGGGTGAAAGCTCCTACAATGAGCAGTTCTTC
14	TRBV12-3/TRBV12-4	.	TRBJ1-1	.	CASSFVGQAASAFF	TGTGCCAGCAGTTTTGTGGGGCAGGCGGCATCTGCTTTCTTT
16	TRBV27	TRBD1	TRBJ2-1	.	CASSLGANRGGDEQFF	TGTGCCAGCAGTTTAGGGGCTAACAGGGGTGGGGATGAGCAGTTCTTC
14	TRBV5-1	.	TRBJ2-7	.	CASSPTTETYEQYF	TGCGCCAGCAGCCCTACGACAGAGACCTACGAGCAGTACTTC
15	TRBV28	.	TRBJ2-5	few	CASSFGGFGEETQYF	TGTGCCAGCAGTTTTGGGGGCTTTGGGGAAGAGACCCAGTACTTC
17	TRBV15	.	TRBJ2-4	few	CATSRVEGNRAKNIQYF	TGTGCCACCAGCAGAGTGGAGGGGAATAGGGCCAAAAACATTCAGTACTTC
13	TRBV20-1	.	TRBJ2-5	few	CSARWRDQETQYF	TGCAGTGCTAGATGGCGCGACCAAGAGACCCAGTACTTC
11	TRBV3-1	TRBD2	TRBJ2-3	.	CASGGLGGPLF	TGTGCCAGCGGGGGACTAGGTGGCCCTTTGTTT
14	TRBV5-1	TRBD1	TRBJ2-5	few	CASSLGDSPETQYF	TGCGCCAGCAGCTTGGGGGACAGCCCAGAGACCCAGTACTTC
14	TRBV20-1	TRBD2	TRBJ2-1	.	CSALADSSYNEQFF	TGCAGTGCCCTAGCGGATAGCTCCTACAATGAGCAGTTCTTC
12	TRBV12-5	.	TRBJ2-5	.	CASLSWDETQYF	TGTGCTAGTCTCTCCTGGGACGAGACCCAGTACTTC
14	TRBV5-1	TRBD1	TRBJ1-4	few	CASSLGQGIEKLFF	TGCGCCAGCAGCCTCGGACAGGGGATTGAAAAACTGTTTTTT
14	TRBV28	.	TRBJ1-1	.	CASRADRPNTEAFF	TGTGCCAGCAGAGCCGACAGACCGAACACTGAAGCTTTCTTT
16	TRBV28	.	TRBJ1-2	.	CASSLPPGLTFYGYTF	TGTGCCAGCAGTTTACCCCCGGGACTGACGTTCTATGGCTACACCTTC
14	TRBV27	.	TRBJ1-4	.	CASSRSGFNEKLFF	TGTGCCAGCAGTCGATCAGGCTTTAATGAAAAACTGTTTTTT
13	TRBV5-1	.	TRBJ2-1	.	CASSWDPGSVQFF	TGCGCCAGCAGTTGGGACCCTGGCTCTGTGCAGTTCTTC
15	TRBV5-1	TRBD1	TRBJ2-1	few	CASSLSGTAYNEQFF	TGCGCCAGCAGCTTATCTGGGACAGCTTACAATGAGCAGTTCTTC
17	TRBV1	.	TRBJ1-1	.	CTSSQDIGRGMNTEAFF	TGCACCAGCAGCCAAGATATAGGCAGGGGAATGAACACTGAAGCTTTCTTT
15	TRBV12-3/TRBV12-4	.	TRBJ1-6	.	CASSREGLYNSPLHF	TGTGCCAGCAGCCGGGAGGGACTTTATAATTCACCCCTCCACTTT
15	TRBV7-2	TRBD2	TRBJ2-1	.	CASSPRLAGAQEQFF	TGTGCCAGCAGCCCCAGACTAGCGGGAGCACAAGAGCAGTTCTTC
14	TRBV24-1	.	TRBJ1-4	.	CATSEDGTREKLFF	TGTGCCACCAGTGAGGACGGAACTAGGGAAAAACTGTTTTTT
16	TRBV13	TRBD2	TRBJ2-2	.	CASSFRLAGVNGELFF	TGTGCCAGCAGCTTCCGACTAGCGGGAGTAAACGGGGAGCTGTTTTTT
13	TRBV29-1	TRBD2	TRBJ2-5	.	CSAPLAGSETQYF	TGCAGCGCCCCACTAGCGGGAAGTGAGACCCAGTACTTC